Below, 8 T cell receptor beta chains from the same sample are listed, as sequenced in a study of T-cell memory formation after mild COVID-19. A single record per CDR3 protein comes from TCRdb applying MiXCR to the 5' RACE reads. The table has some 70,000 distinct CDR3 sequences, 16% seen once; the top ten hold 25% to 35%. Sequenced input: PBMCs or a T cell subset sorted from them (not recorded which). The receptors stem from an adult woman who had mild COVID-19 (a few samples of this study predate the infection). Cell type and time point are not known.

This clonotype was found a few times. The chain combines TRBV20-1 with TRBJ1-1; no reliable D call. Germline V CDR1 and CDR2: DFQATT, SNEGSKA (reference sequence). V was trimmed by 6 bases and J by 2 bases, leaving 13 bases between them. The CDR3 is made up of 13 amino acids. CDR3 loop: CSAWEQTNTEAFF. CDR3 bases: TGCAGTGCCTGGGAACAGACAAACACTGAAGCTTTCTTT.

The chain carries TRBV2 and TRBJ2-5; the D is unclear. Germline values: CDR1 SNHLY, CDR2 FYNNEI. CDR3 length: 15 residues. V shed 6 bases and J shed 5 bases, with 19 bases lying between them. The CDR3 region is CASSALRPIRETQYF. DNA of the CDR3: TGTGCCAGCAGCGCACTCCGGCCTATTCGGGAGACCCAGTACTTC.

The gene calls are TRBV20-1 and TRBJ1-1; D is unresolved. CDR1 and CDR2 (germline): DFQATT, SNEGSKA (reference sequence). This CDR3 has 12 residues. The V end lost 7 bases, the J end lost 1 base, and 10 bases lay between the germline ends. CDR3 DNA sequence: TGCAGTGGGGTTGCAGAGAACACTGAAGCTTTCTTT. This translates into CSGVAENTEAFF.

CDR3 region: CASSSLAISGNTIYF. The CDR3 bases are TGTGCCAGCAGCTCCCTAGCGATCTCTGGAAACACCATATATTTT. The rearrangement links TRBV11-2 to TRBJ1-3, with D hard to call. Germline V gene lookup returns CDR1 SGHAT and CDR2 FQNNGV. V shed 4 bases and J shed 0 bases, with 10 bases lying between them. This CDR3 comprises 15 residues.

The genes are TRBV4-3 and TRBJ2-2; 12 nucleotides agree with TRBD2. This CDR3 comprises 16 residues. CDR1 is LGHNA, CDR2 YSLEER, per germline. J was trimmed by 6 bases and V by 3 bases; bases with no gene match: 5. CDR3 amino acids: CASSQLTSGRSGELFF. DNA for the CDR3: TGCGCCAGCAGCCAGTTAACTAGCGGGAGGTCCGGGGAGCTGTTTTTT.

This clonotype has a count of ten or more. The gene calls are TRBV5-1 and TRBJ2-7; TRBD1 agrees at 12 bases. V lost 2 bases to trimming and J lost 7 bases; unmatched junction nucleotides: 4. There are 14 residues in the CDR3. Looked up from germline, CDR1 is SGHRS and CDR2 is YFSETQ. In DNA form, the CDR3 reads TGCGCCAGCAGCTTAGGGACAGGGGGCGCGGAGCAGTACTTC. This encodes CASSLGTGGAEQYF.

This chain connects TRBV12-3 or TRBV12-4 to TRBJ1-2, with 9 positions matching TRBD1. V trimming: 7 bases; J trimming: 12 bases; junction bases outside the gene matches: 9. This CDR3 contains 12 residues. The CDR3, as DNA: TGTGCCAGCAAACCGGGACAGGGTGTGCACACCTTC. Protein product: CASKPGQGVHTF.

In its sample, this clonotype was seen a few times. This chain joins TRBV9 and TRBJ2-7; 9 positions match TRBD1. V lost 0 bases, J lost 6 bases, and 7 bases stayed unmatched. The CDR3 extends over 15 amino acids. CDR1 and CDR2 (germline): SGDLS, YYNGEE. This CDR3 reads CASSVDAGTGSEQYF. Written as DNA, the CDR3 is TGTGCCAGCAGCGTAGACGCCGGGACAGGGTCCGAGCAGTACTTC.